The clone carrying this T cell receptor (beta chain) has just a few counts. Its antigen is as yet unknown. The data are from a study of tumor-infiltrating lymphocytes in primary liver carcinoma. Study-wide background: Sequenced samples came back with roughly 3.5 to 7.13 million productive TCRbeta reads, and the counts looked alike across tissue types. Points from the study as a whole: The study found only about 7.5-25% of top clones in all five tumor regions.

Germline lookup yields CDR1 GTSNPN and CDR2 SVGIG (reference sequence). This CDR3 is built from 17 residues. Total RNA (around 500 ng) served as template for TCR beta cDNA synthesis primed by a constant-region primer. Slightly modified ARM-PCR, run as three nested multiplex PCR rounds, produced the TCR beta libraries. TRBV1-TRBV30 forward and Cbeta reverse primers drove the first two approximately 11-cycle rounds. Using its own MiXCR run on the multiplex PCR reads, TCRdb lists one record per CDR3 protein. The table includes roughly 49,000 distinct CDR3 sequences, roughly 80% detected once. From unsorted bulk tissue weighing about 20-33 mg, DNA and RNA were co-extracted. Over 85% of the cells in every tumor sample were viable tumor cells.

The sample taken for sequencing was liver tumor tissue from sampling region 5. Stated subset: tumor region T5, tumor centre. The source of this sequence is a man in his forties with primary liver carcinoma and hepatitis B virus infection. The chain joins TRBV30 to TRBJ2-7; TRBD2 matches 8 bases. CDR3 sequence: CARSVIHAGGYYGEQYF. DNA of the CDR3: TGTGCTCGGAGTGTAATACACGCGGGGGGCTACTACGGCGAGCAGTACTTC.